The TCR beta chain under discussion was sequenced for a study of liver allograft versus peripheral blood T cells. About the research overall: Repertoires of T cell receptors in transplanted livers were compared with recipients' peripheral blood repertoires.

TCRdb used MiXCR to reprocess the reads, holding one entry per CDR3 protein. The profile shows about 14,000 distinct CDR3 sequences, 20% to 25% of them singletons. CDR1 and CDR2 from the germline V gene are SGHDT and YYEEEE. V was clipped by 1 base and J by 1 base, with 5 bases between them. This CDR3 has 14 residues. The V call is TRBV5-6, the J call TRBJ2-2; the D is unclear. This receptor was obtained from a human patient who had a liver transplant. The T cells may partly be graft donor cells. The CDR3 region is CASSLRLNTGELFF. CDR3 DNA: TGTGCCAGCAGCTTGAGGCTGAACACCGGGGAGCTGTTTTTT.